This TCR beta chain was captured in a study of T cell responses to AZD1222 COVID-19 vaccine. Comment on this clone: Its antigen remains unidentified.

The method was immunoSEQ multiplex PCR; TCRdb's version includes in-frame clones alone and lacks a portion of them. This sample has about 140,000 clones; more than 80% occur once, and the top ten carry around 7.6%. The study, taken as a whole, reports: Baseline testing showed seropositivity in only six AZD1222 recipients. Sampling that yielded the repertoires occurred only after the peak T cell response. Spike-specific TCR breadth and depth went up after people got two AZD1222 doses.

The TCR sequence derives from an adult who received the MenACWY meningococcal vaccine as a control. The sequencing used peripheral blood, collected 28 days after the second dose of the MenACWY control vaccine.

CDR3 sequence: CASSLTSDTDTQYF. CDR3 nucleotide sequence: TGCGCCAGCAGCTTGACCTCGGACACAGATACGCAGTATTTT. J is TRBJ2-3 and V is TRBV5-1; D is uncertain. V was cut by 1 base and J by 2 bases, with 8 bases left in between. The CDR3 length is 14 residues. CDR1 and CDR2 (germline): SGHRS, YFSETQ.